Below are 9 T cell receptor beta chains sequenced from a single sample in a study of shared clonotypes between healthy human individuals. This table comes from immunoSEQ multiplex PCR, and its TCRdb copy is limited to in-frame clones, with some not included. Here the sample spans about 600,000 clones, around 97% being singletons. Source material: naive CD4+ T cells sorted from blood. The subset is: CD45RA+ positively selected. Receptors were obtained from a young woman in good health.

The chain carries TRBV4-1 and TRBJ1-2; D uncertain. Germline V gene sequence: CDR1 MGHRA, CDR2 YSYEKL. CDR3 length: 18 residues. The V gene lost 5 bases and the J gene lost 5 bases, with 27 bases spanning the gap. The CDR3 DNA reads TGCGCCAGCAGCTATCAAGTCATCCCCGTGAATCAGGATTATGGCTACACCTTC. It codes for CASSYQVIPVNQDYGYTF.

The chain carries TRBV5-1 and TRBJ1-6, with 8 bases identical to TRBD1. The germline V gene has CDR1 SGHRS and CDR2 YFSETQ. This CDR3 comprises 17 residues. The V gene end was trimmed by 3 bases and the J gene end by 0 bases; junction bases not matched to a gene: 5. As DNA, the CDR3 is TGCGCCAGCAGCTGGGGAGACAGGGGCTCCTATAATTCACCCCTCCACTTT. Protein: CASSWGDRGSYNSPLHF.

The chain combines TRBV19 with TRBJ1-5, with D perhaps TRBD1 (5 bases). The CDR3 is made up of 14 amino acids. Per germline, CDR1 LNHDA and CDR2 SQIVND (reference sequence). Trimming removed 5 bases from V and 2 bases from J, with 10 bases in between. CDR3 DNA: TGTGCCAGTAGTTCGGGCAGGGGCAATCAGCCCCAGCATTTT. Translation: CASSSGRGNQPQHF. The whole variable domain, remainder taken from reference TRBV19 and TRBJ1-5, is DGGITQSPKYLFRKEGQNVTLSCEQNLNHDAMYWYRQDPGQGLRLIYYSQIVNDFQKGDIAEGYSVSREKKESFPLTVTSAQKNPTAFYLCASSSGRGNQPQHFGDGTRLSIL.

The chain carries TRBV6-5 and TRBJ1-3; no reliable D call. Trimming cost V 0 bases and J 4 bases, with 13 bases left between them. This CDR3 is built from 16 residues. The germline CDR1 and CDR2 sequences are MNHEY and SVGAGI. CDR3 loop: CASSYSAGLRGNTIYF. Here the CDR3 DNA reads TGTGCCAGCAGTTACTCGGCAGGCTTAAGGGGAAACACCATATATTTT.

CDR3 in amino acids: CASSYSHSANTEAFF. CDR3 in DNA: TGTGCCAGCAGTTACTCACACAGCGCGAACACTGAAGCTTTCTTT. The chain carries TRBV6-5 and TRBJ1-1, with D hard to call. Germline-derived CDR1 and CDR2 are MNHEY and SVGAGI. Trimming cost V 0 bases and J 1 base, with 9 bases left between them. The CDR3 sequence is 15 residues long.

This chain joins TRBV2 and TRBJ1-6, with 9 nucleotides matching TRBD1. This CDR3 spans 15 amino acids. Germline V gene data show CDR1 as SNHLY and CDR2 as FYNNEI. V dropped 6 bases and J dropped 10; count of bases not matched to a gene: 10. The CDR3 here is CASRIPGQGPSPLHF. The CDR3 nucleotides are TGTGCCAGCAGGATACCGGGACAGGGTCCCTCACCCCTCCACTTT. Using reference TRBV2 and TRBJ1-6 for the parts outside the CDR3, the full variable domain is EPEVTQTPSHQVTQMGQEVILRCVPISNHLYFYWYRQILGQKVEFLVSFYNNEISEKSEIFDDQFSVERPDGSNFTLKIRSTKLEDSAMYFCASRIPGQGPSPLHFGNGTRLTVT.

The CDR3 here is CASSVSTGELFF. The CDR3 DNA follows: TGCGCCAGCAGCGTGTCGACCGGGGAGCTGTTTTTT. This rearrangement joins TRBV5-1 to TRBJ2-2; D is unclear. Germline values: CDR1 SGHRS, CDR2 YFSETQ. The CDR3 is 12 amino acids. V lost 4 bases and J lost 5, with 6 bases in between.

The sample holds one count of this clone. The V call is TRBV5-1, the J call TRBJ1-2; no clear D. With 4 bases removed from V and 5 bases from J, the gap between germline ends came to 12 bases. The CDR3 extends over 13 amino acids. From germline, CDR1 is SGHRS and CDR2 YFSETQ. In DNA form, the CDR3 reads TGCGCCAGCAGCCCCCCAGACGGATATGGCTACACCTTC. Translating gives CASSPPDGYGYTF.

The V and J genes are TRBV7-2 and TRBJ2-3, with unresolved D. Per the germline V gene, CDR1 is SGHTA and CDR2 is FQGNSA. The CDR3 is 11 residues long. Trimming cost V 3 bases and J 2 bases, with 0 bases left between them. The CDR3 DNA reads TGTGCCAGCAGCTTCACAGATACGCAGTATTTT. It specifies CASSFTDTQYF.